This T cell receptor beta chain was retrieved from a study of blood T cell repertoires in COVID-19. Repertoires were generated with immunoSEQ multiplex PCR, while TCRdb's copy carries only in-frame clones and drops some. Of more than 300,000 clones listed, 88% are singletons. The TCR originated in a woman aged 18-35 years who had recovered from COVID-19. The specimen was PBMCs or T cells enriched from blood (not recorded which).

The CDR3 DNA reads TGTGCCAGCAGCTTAGGGGTAGCCTACCAAGAGACCCAGTACTTC. Residues: CASSLGVAYQETQYF. The chain joins TRBV7-9 to TRBJ2-5; no clear D gene. This CDR3 spans 15 amino acids. Trimming removed 1 base at V and 0 bases at J, with 9 bases between. CDR1 is SEHNR, CDR2 FQNEAQ, per germline (reference sequence).